This T cell receptor (beta chain) was observed in a study of shared clonotypes between healthy human individuals. Whole-study findings and limits: Sampling covered blood only; tissue repertoires likely differ.

Both subsets, CD45RA+ naive and CD45RA-negative memory, were split from the CD4+ cells. Using immunoSEQ multiplex PCR, the repertoire was profiled, and TCRdb retains in-frame clones only, with some absent. Here the sample spans roughly 1,000,000 clones, approximately 78% being singletons. About this clone: Its antigen is as yet unknown.

The CDR3 loop spans 13 amino acids. The germline gives CDR1 LNHDA, CDR2 SQIVND (reference sequence). The ends were cut back, 4 bases at V and 1 base at J, with 7 bases in the middle. The sequenced material came from memory CD4+ T cells from PBMCs. The subset is: CD45RA-negative fraction. This chain joins TRBV19 and TRBJ1-1; D not resolved. This sequence originates from a man aged 18-30 years in good health. Some clones in this sample may be carry-over from other donors' samples. This chain's CDR3 is CASSTQQNTEAFF. Written as DNA, the CDR3 is TGTGCCAGTAGTACTCAACAGAACACTGAAGCTTTCTTT. The full variable domain, with the rest looked up from reference TRBV19 and TRBJ1-1, is DGGITQSPKYLFRKEGQNVTLSCEQNLNHDAMYWYRQDPGQGLRLIYYSQIVNDFQKGDIAEGYSVSREKKESFPLTVTSAQKNPTAFYLCASSTQQNTEAFFGQGTRLTVV.